The present entry profiles one T cell receptor beta chain with its context. The sample belongs to a study of OX40 agonist ivuxolimab in advanced cancers. Whole-study context: The diagnoses of dose-escalation patients were hepatocellular carcinoma, melanoma, renal cell or head and neck cancer.

V dropped 8 bases and J dropped 6; count of bases not matched to a gene: 14. This CDR3 comprises 16 residues. Germline V lookup: CDR1 SGHRS, CDR2 YFSETQ. Data came from immunoSEQ multiplex PCR; TCRdb stores just in-frame clones and leaves some out. The sample carries over 14,000 clones, roughly 89% recorded once. The source material was CD4+ or CD8+ T cells sorted from blood, sampled in a trial of the OX40 agonist ivuxolimab. The gene calls are TRBV5-1 and TRBJ2-1; 10 nucleotides match TRBD2. The sequence was obtained from an adult with an advanced solid tumor such as melanoma, head and neck, liver or kidney cancer. This CDR3 is CASDPLGAGGGNEQFF. The CDR3 DNA reads TGCGCCAGTGACCCCTTAGGAGCGGGAGGGGGCAATGAGCAGTTCTTC.